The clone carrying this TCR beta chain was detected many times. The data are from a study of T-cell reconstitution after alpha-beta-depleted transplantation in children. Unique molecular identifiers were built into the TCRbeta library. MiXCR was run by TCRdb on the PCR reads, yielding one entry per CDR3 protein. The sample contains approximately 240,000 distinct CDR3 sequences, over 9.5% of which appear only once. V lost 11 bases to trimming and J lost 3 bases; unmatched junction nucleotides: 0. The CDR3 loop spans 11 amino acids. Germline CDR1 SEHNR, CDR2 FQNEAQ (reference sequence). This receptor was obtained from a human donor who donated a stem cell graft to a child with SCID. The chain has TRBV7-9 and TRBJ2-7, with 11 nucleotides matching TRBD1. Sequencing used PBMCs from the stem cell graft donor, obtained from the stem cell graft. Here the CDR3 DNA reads TGTGCCGGGACAGGGGGCTACGAGCAGTACTTC. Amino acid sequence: CAGTGGYEQYF.